Presented here are 9 T cell receptor beta chains from one specimen sequenced in a study of OX40 agonist ivuxolimab in advanced cancers. Sequencing was performed with immunoSEQ multiplex PCR; in TCRdb, only in-frame clones are kept and a portion is missing. The sample holds over 50,000 clones, around four fifths seen once. Sequenced here: CD4+ or CD8+ T cells sorted from blood, sampled in a trial of the OX40 agonist ivuxolimab. The receptors shown here come from an adult with an advanced solid tumor such as melanoma, head and neck, liver or kidney cancer.

J is TRBJ2-1 and V is TRBV4-1; D remains unclear. V was clipped by 4 bases and J by 0 bases, with 16 bases between them. The germline V gene encodes CDR1 MGHRA and CDR2 YSYEKL. The length of the CDR3 is 17 residues. CDR3 loop: CASSLSKFSRSYNEQFF. CDR3 nucleotides: TGCGCCAGCAGCCTTAGTAAGTTCTCTCGCTCCTACAATGAGCAGTTCTTC.

The rearrangement uses TRBV10-1 and TRBJ2-1; 8 positions match TRBD1. Per germline, CDR1 WNHNN and CDR2 SYGVQD (reference sequence). The CDR3 runs 13 residues. V shed 8 bases, J shed 2 bases, and the junction held 2 bases outside the gene matches. CDR3 sequence: CASSDRAYNEQFF. CDR3 DNA sequence: TGCGCCAGCTCGGACAGGGCCTACAATGAGCAGTTCTTC.

The chain carries TRBV7-8 and TRBJ1-1; 10 nucleotides align to TRBD1. V was clipped by 5 bases and J by 7 bases; unmatched bases: 10. CDR1 and CDR2 from the germline V gene are SGHVS and FQNEAQ. This CDR3 has 15 amino acids. CDR3 DNA: TGTGCCAGCAGCCCCGGGACAGGGGAAGTCGGTGAAGCTTTCTTT. Amino acid sequence: CASSPGTGEVGEAFF.

Here the CDR3 reads CASSAAGTVSGNTIYF. CDR3 sequence (DNA): TGTGCCAGCAGCGCTGCTGGGACTGTCTCTGGAAACACCATATATTTT. The V and J genes are TRBV9 and TRBJ1-3, with D possibly TRBD1 on 5 matching bases. The germline V gene has CDR1 SGDLS and CDR2 YYNGEE. CDR3 length equals 16 residues. The germline V and J ends were trimmed by 3 bases and 0 bases, with 13 bases remaining between them. Supplemented by reference TRBV9 and TRBJ1-3, the full variable domain reads DSGVTQTPKHLITATGQRVTLRCSPRSGDLSVYWYQQSLDQGLQFLIQYYNGEERAKGNILERFSAQQFPDLHSELNLSSLELGDSALYFCASSAAGTVSGNTIYFGEGSWLTVV.

The V and J genes are TRBV5-1 and TRBJ2-3, with TRBD1 matching over 8 bases. Trimming removed 0 bases from V and 5 bases from J; junction bases left unmatched: 5. This CDR3 region has 15 residues. Germline loops: CDR1 SGHRS, CDR2 YFSETQ. CDR3 DNA sequence: TGCGCCAGCAGCTTGGGACAGGGGATTGGAGATACGCAGTATTTT. It translates to CASSLGQGIGDTQYF.

The chain joins TRBV2 to TRBJ1-1; unclear D gene. The V gene lost 4 bases and the J gene lost 1 base, with 7 bases spanning the gap. The V gene's germline CDR1 is SNHLY and CDR2 FYNNEI. This CDR3 region has 13 residues. CDR3 residues: CASSVSPNTEAFF. The CDR3 bases are TGTGCCAGCAGTGTTAGTCCGAACACTGAAGCTTTCTTT.

The chain combines TRBV10-3 with TRBJ2-3; D not certain. The germline V gene has CDR1 ENHRY and CDR2 SYGVKD. The CDR3 extends over 14 amino acids. The V gene lost 6 bases and the J gene lost 0 bases, with 10 bases spanning the gap. The CDR3 bases are TGTGCCATCAGGGCCATTTCTAGCACAGATACGCAGTATTTT. Its protein is CAIRAISSTDTQYF.

This chain uses TRBV27 with TRBJ2-7; weak D call: TRBD1 (5 bases). The V and J ends lost 4 bases and 7 bases respectively, with 14 bases between them. The germline CDR1 and CDR2 sequences are MNHEY and SMNVEV (reference sequence). This CDR3 has 13 residues. The CDR3 loop reads CASSSRVLGEQYF. CDR3 DNA sequence: TGTGCCAGCAGTTCCAGGGTTCTAGGGGAGCAGTACTTC.

This sequence joins TRBV28 and TRBJ2-6; 9 bases match TRBD1. There are 17 residues in the CDR3. The J segment lost 2 bases and the V segment lost 6 bases, leaving 8 bases of the junction unmatched. The germline gives CDR1 MDHEN, CDR2 SYDVKM. The CDR3 is CASSPGTGRPGANVLTF. The CDR3, as DNA: TGTGCCAGCAGCCCTGGGACAGGGAGGCCTGGGGCCAACGTCCTGACTTTC.